A single sample is the source of the 32 T cell receptor beta chains below, sequenced in a study of T cell repertoires in MIS-A myocarditis. Repertoires were generated with immunoSEQ multiplex PCR, while TCRdb's copy carries only in-frame clones and drops some. This table has 11,000 or so clones, roughly 80% appearing once. The source material was right ventricle heart tissue obtained at autopsy. The receptors derive from a man between 18 and 35 years old with fulminant myocarditis from multisystem inflammatory syndrome in adults (MIS-A) after COVID-19.

This clone was detected a few times. This chain links TRBV4-1 with TRBJ2-7, with 10 nucleotides matching TRBD1. Looked up from germline, CDR1 is MGHRA and CDR2 is YSYEKL. V dropped 1 base and J dropped 0; count of bases not matched to a gene: 6. The CDR3 extends over 17 amino acids. This CDR3 is CASSQATGGLYSYEQYF. The DNA of the CDR3 is TGCGCCAGCAGCCAAGCGACAGGGGGCCTCTACTCCTACGAGCAGTACTTC.

The CDR3 here is CASSLTGDNEQFF. The CDR3 DNA follows: TGTGCCAGCAGCTTAACAGGGGACAATGAGCAGTTCTTC. The chain couples TRBV11-2 to TRBJ2-1, with 7 bases fitting TRBD1. CDR1 is SGHAT and CDR2 is FQNNGV in the germline V gene. CDR3 length: 13 residues. The V and J ends lost 2 bases and 5 bases, in that order; junction bases with no gene match: 0.

The chain employs TRBV11-2 and TRBJ2-5; D remains ambiguous. CDR1 SGHAT and CDR2 FQNNGV come from the germline V gene. V was pared by 4 bases and J by 4 bases, with 16 bases between. This CDR3 is 15 amino acids long. The CDR3: CASSSPQWGTETQYF. CDR3 nucleotides: TGTGCCAGCAGCTCACCTCAATGGGGAACAGAGACCCAGTACTTC.

The CDR3 loop reads CASSTQRVPGRHEQFF. The CDR3 DNA reads as TGTGCCAGCAGTACCCAGAGGGTCCCCGGGAGGCATGAGCAGTTCTTC. The chain is built from TRBV28 and TRBJ2-1; TRBD2 matches 7 bases. There are 16 residues in the CDR3. From germline, CDR1 is MDHEN and CDR2 SYDVKM. V trimming: 5 bases; J trimming: 8 bases; junction bases outside the gene matches: 15.

In its sample, this clone was seen a few times. V gene TRBV5-6 combines with J gene TRBJ2-7; 9 bases fit TRBD2. Germline V lookup: CDR1 SGHDT, CDR2 YYEEEE. With V trimmed by 4 bases and J by 5 bases, 10 bases remained unmatched. There are 15 residues in the CDR3. CDR3 bases: TGTGCCAGCAGCCCCACCTGGCGGGAGGGTAACGAGCAGTACTTC. It is translated as CASSPTWREGNEQYF.

The chain joins TRBV7-9 to TRBJ1-6; 7 nucleotides align to TRBD1. CDR1 and CDR2 (germline): SEHNR, FQNEAQ (reference sequence). This CDR3 has 14 residues. The ends lost 5 bases at V and 10 bases at J; junction bases unmatched: 8. CDR3 DNA: TGTGCCAGCAGCCTTACAGGGGAAGGATCACCCCTCCACTTT. Translating gives CASSLTGEGSPLHF.

The rearrangement links TRBV4-1 to TRBJ2-3; 12 nucleotides align to TRBD2. V was pared by 4 bases and J by 2 bases, with 4 bases of the junction left unmatched. CDR3 length: 16 amino acids. The germline V gene has CDR1 MGHRA and CDR2 YSYEKL. This chain's CDR3 is CASSPGTSGYTDTQYF. CDR3 DNA sequence: TGCGCCAGCAGCCCGGGGACTAGCGGGTACACAGATACGCAGTATTTT.

V is TRBV11-3 and J is TRBJ2-7, with 7 nucleotides matching TRBD1. CDR1 is SGHNT and CDR2 is YENEEA in the germline V gene. V shed 5 bases and J 0 bases; nucleotides not matched to a gene: 4. The CDR3 runs 14 residues. The CDR3 spells CASSPGQDSYEQYF. CDR3 in DNA: TGTGCCAGCAGCCCTGGACAGGACTCCTACGAGCAGTACTTC.

This chain joins TRBV19 and TRBJ1-2, with 8 bases lining up with TRBD1. Germline values: CDR1 LNHDA, CDR2 SQIVND (reference sequence). V was clipped by 6 bases and J by 8 bases; unmatched bases: 11. This CDR3 has 14 residues. CDR3 region: CASSPLGQGIGYTF. The CDR3 DNA sequence: TGTGCCAGTAGCCCCCTAGGACAGGGCATAGGCTACACCTTC.

V usage is TRBV30 and J usage is TRBJ1-4; D is uncertain. Germline CDR1 is GTSNPN and CDR2 is SVGIG (reference sequence). The CDR3 covers 14 residues. Trimming removed 2 bases at V and 4 bases at J, with 11 bases between. The CDR3 loop is CAWSIRALNEKLFF. In DNA, the CDR3 is TGTGCCTGGAGTATCCGGGCCCTTAATGAAAAACTGTTTTTT.

The chain employs TRBV4-3 and TRBJ2-7, with TRBD1 matching 8 bases. In germline, CDR1 is LGHNA, CDR2 YSLEER. This CDR3 spans 16 amino acids. Trimming removed 0 bases from V and 4 bases from J; junction bases left unmatched: 8. CDR3: CASSQEQGVLGYEQYF. The CDR3 nucleotides read TGCGCCAGCAGCCAAGAACAGGGGGTTCTGGGGTACGAGCAGTACTTC.

J is TRBJ2-7 and V is TRBV30; D tentatively fits TRBD1 or TRBD2 (6 bases each). CDR3 size: 13 residues. Germline V gives CDR1 GTSNPN, CDR2 SVGIG (reference sequence). The V gene lost 8 bases and the J gene lost 2 bases, with 16 bases spanning the gap. The CDR3 protein is CAGSGALAYEQYF. The CDR3 nucleotides are TGTGCCGGATCGGGGGCACTCGCCTACGAGCAGTACTTC.

The rearrangement uses TRBV18 and TRBJ1-4, with D uncertain. In germline, CDR1 is KGHSH, CDR2 LQKENI. V lost 7 bases to trimming and J lost 4 bases, with 13 bases between them. The CDR3 totals 14 residues. CDR3 sequence (DNA): TGTGCCAGCTTACCGGTACAGAATAATGAAAAACTGTTTTTT. Its translation is CASLPVQNNEKLFF.

This chain connects TRBV7-2 to TRBJ1-6; possible D gene TRBD1, 5 bases. This CDR3 contains 12 residues. Trimming removed 3 bases at V and 12 bases at J, with 9 bases between. The germline V gene encodes CDR1 SGHTA and CDR2 FQGNSA. CDR3 protein: CASSFVGGPLHF. The CDR3, as DNA: TGTGCCAGCAGCTTCGTTGGGGGACCCCTCCACTTT.

This clone ranks as medium-sized. The chain combines TRBV7-2 with TRBJ2-7; 8 nucleotides agree with TRBD1. V dropped 5 bases and J dropped 4; count of bases not matched to a gene: 13. The CDR3 is 16 residues long. Germline lookup yields CDR1 SGHTA and CDR2 FQGNSA. The CDR3 bases are TGTGCCAGCAGCCCCTGGGGAGACAGGGGCGCTTACGAGCAGTACTTC. It yields the protein CASSPWGDRGAYEQYF.

The chain links TRBV7-2 to TRBJ2-7; TRBD1 is a possible D gene (5 bases). Trimming shortened V by 3 bases and J by 0 bases, and 9 bases separated the two germline ends. Germline V gene lookup returns CDR1 SGHTA and CDR2 FQGNSA. The CDR3 totals 14 residues. The CDR3 here is CASSLKGFSYEQYF. The CDR3 DNA follows: TGTGCCAGCAGCTTGAAGGGGTTCTCCTACGAGCAGTACTTC.

This clone came up once. The chain recombines TRBV28 with TRBJ2-4; D may be TRBD2 (5 bases). The germline gives CDR1 MDHEN, CDR2 SYDVKM. The CDR3 covers 15 residues. V was shortened by 5 bases and J by 0 bases, with 11 bases between the two germline ends. The CDR3, as DNA: TGTGCCAGCAGTCCCCCGGGATTAGCCAAAAACATTCAGTACTTC. It specifies CASSPPGLAKNIQYF.

This sequence joins TRBV2 and TRBJ1-6; D not resolved. V was clipped by 8 bases and J by 5 bases, with 13 bases between them. The germline V gene has CDR1 SNHLY and CDR2 FYNNEI. CDR3 length: 14 amino acids. The CDR3 loop reads CASVGVDNNSPLHF. In DNA form, the CDR3 reads TGTGCCAGCGTCGGGGTAGACAATAATTCACCCCTCCACTTT.

CDR3 DNA: TGTGCCAGCAGCTTAGACAGTATGGTTTGGGAGGGGGTGGAGACCCAGTACTTC. It yields the protein CASSLDSMVWEGVETQYF. The V call is TRBV11-2, the J call TRBJ2-5; tentatively, D is TRBD2 (7 bases). V was pared by 0 bases and J by 5 bases, with 22 bases between. Germline V CDR1 and CDR2: SGHAT, FQNNGV. The CDR3 has 18 amino acids.

In its sample, this clone was seen once. The chain is built from TRBV6-1 and TRBJ1-5; D remains ambiguous. The ends were cut back, 2 bases at V and 0 bases at J, with 5 bases in the middle. The CDR3 spans 14 residues. CDR1 is MNHNS and CDR2 is SASEGT in the germline V gene. In DNA form, the CDR3 reads TGTGCCAGCAGTGAAACCAATAGCAATCAGCCCCAGCATTTT. Its protein is CASSETNSNQPQHF.

The chain combines TRBV28 with TRBJ1-5, with 8 bases lining up with TRBD1. This CDR3 is 15 amino acids long. Per the germline V gene, CDR1 is MDHEN and CDR2 is SYDVKM. After removal of 5 bases from V and 2 bases from J, the junction contained 5 bases not matched to a gene. Here the CDR3 DNA reads TGTGCCAGCAGTGGCGACAGGGGCGGCAATCAGCCCCAGCATTTT. Its protein is CASSGDRGGNQPQHF.

The chain carries TRBV7-2 and TRBJ1-6; 8 positions match TRBD1. This CDR3 has 17 residues. From germline, CDR1 is SGHTA and CDR2 FQGNSA. Trimming at V came to 1 base and at J to 6 bases, leaving 8 bases not matched to a gene. The CDR3 DNA is TGTGCCAGCAGCTTAGGGGGGACAGGCCCTTTTAATTCACCCCTCCACTTT. Protein product: CASSLGGTGPFNSPLHF.

V usage is TRBV6-1 and J usage is TRBJ2-1, with 9 bases identical to TRBD1. The germline gives CDR1 MNHNS, CDR2 SASEGT. Trimming took 4 bases from V and 6 from J; bases not matched to a gene: 16. The CDR3 sequence is 18 residues long. CDR3: CASSGALSGTGRFNEQFF. CDR3 DNA sequence: TGTGCCAGCAGTGGGGCCCTTTCCGGGACAGGGAGATTCAATGAGCAGTTCTTC.

The V gene is TRBV4-2, the J gene TRBJ2-5, with 7 bases identical to TRBD2. Germline CDR1 and CDR2: LGHNA and YNFKEQ. The CDR3 consists of 16 residues. The J segment lost 5 bases and the V segment lost 0 bases, leaving 9 bases of the junction unmatched. CDR3 bases: TGTGCCAGCAGCCAAGATGCGGCGCGGGGAGGGGAGACCCAGTACTTC. Its translation: CASSQDAARGGETQYF.

This chain uses TRBV19 with TRBJ1-5, with 8 nucleotides matching TRBD1. Trimming removed 8 bases from V and 6 bases from J; junction bases left unmatched: 6. The CDR3 runs 13 residues. The germline V gene has CDR1 LNHDA and CDR2 SQIVND (reference sequence). CDR3 residues: CASSDRGGQPQHF. The CDR3 DNA follows: TGTGCCAGTTCTGACAGGGGCGGTCAGCCCCAGCATTTT.

This clone is a singleton in its sample. V gene TRBV7-3 combines with J gene TRBJ1-1; possible D gene TRBD1, 5 bases. Trimming shortened V by 4 bases and J by 4 bases, and 13 bases separated the two germline ends. Per germline, CDR1 SGHTA and CDR2 FQGTGA. The CDR3 has 14 residues. The CDR3, as DNA: TGTGCCAGCAGCTCCGCAGGGTCGGGCACTGAAGCTTTCTTT. Residues: CASSSAGSGTEAFF.

A single count supports this clone. The V gene is TRBV19, the J gene TRBJ1-2, with D maybe TRBD1 (5 bases). Germline assignment: CDR1 LNHDA and CDR2 SQIVND (reference sequence). The CDR3 loop spans 13 amino acids. Deletions cut 9 bases from V and 0 bases from J, with 11 bases between. In nucleotides, the CDR3 is TGTGCCAGCCGGTGGGGACCTAACTATGGCTACACCTTC. It is translated as CASRWGPNYGYTF.

This chain uses TRBV7-9 with TRBJ2-1; no clear D. CDR1 is SEHNR, CDR2 FQNEAQ, per germline (reference sequence). Trimming cost V 4 bases and J 2 bases, with 9 bases left between them. CDR3 size: 14 residues. The CDR3 protein is CASSSPLTYNEQFF. The CDR3 coding sequence is TGTGCCAGCAGCTCCCCCCTAACCTACAATGAGCAGTTCTTC.

This sequence joins TRBV13 and TRBJ2-7; TRBD1 aligns across 7 bases. The J segment lost 2 bases and the V segment lost 11 bases, leaving 12 bases of the junction unmatched. The V gene's germline CDR1 is PRHDT and CDR2 FYEKMQ (reference sequence). The CDR3 loop spans 14 amino acids. CDR3 sequence reads: CASLKEGQTYEQYF. The DNA for the CDR3 is TGTGCCTCCCTCAAAGAGGGACAGACCTACGAGCAGTACTTC.

Only a few counts were recorded for this clone. This rearrangement joins TRBV21-1 to TRBJ1-5; the table's D call, TRBD1, has no DNA check behind it. TRBV21-1 is a pseudogene segment. The CDR3 sequence is 14 residues long. The chain's CDR3 is CASRVDRVIQPQHF. CDR3 nucleotide sequence: TGTGCCAGCAGAGTAGACAGGGTTATTCAGCCCCAGCATTTT.

The V gene is TRBV4-1, the J gene TRBJ1-5; 8 bases line up with TRBD1. The J segment lost 0 bases and the V segment lost 4 bases, leaving 5 bases of the junction unmatched. CDR1 MGHRA and CDR2 YSYEKL come from the germline V gene. This CDR3 is built from 16 residues. DNA for the CDR3: TGCGCCAGCAGCCGTTCGACAGGGGATAGCAATCAGCCCCAGCATTTT. It yields the protein CASSRSTGDSNQPQHF.

In this sample, this clone turned up once. This chain uses TRBV11-2 with TRBJ2-1, with 7 bases fitting TRBD1. The CDR3 sequence is 16 residues long. CDR1 is SGHAT, CDR2 FQNNGV, per germline. J was trimmed by 0 bases and V by 1 base; bases with no gene match: 3. CDR3 in DNA: TGTGCCAGCAGCTTAGTAGGGGGCCTCTCCTACAATGAGCAGTTCTTC. It yields the protein CASSLVGGLSYNEQFF.